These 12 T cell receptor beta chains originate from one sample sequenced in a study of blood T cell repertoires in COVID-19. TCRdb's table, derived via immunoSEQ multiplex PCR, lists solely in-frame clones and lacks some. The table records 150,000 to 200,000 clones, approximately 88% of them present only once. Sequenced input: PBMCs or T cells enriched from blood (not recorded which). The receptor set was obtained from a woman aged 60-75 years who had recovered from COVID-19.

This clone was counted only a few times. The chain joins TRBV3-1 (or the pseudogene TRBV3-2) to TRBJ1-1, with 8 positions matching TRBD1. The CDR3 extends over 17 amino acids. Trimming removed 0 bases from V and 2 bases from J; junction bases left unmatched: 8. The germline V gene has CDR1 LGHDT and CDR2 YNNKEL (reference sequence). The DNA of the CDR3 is TGTGCCAGCAGCCAAGATCTTTGGACAGGGATCAACACTGAAGCTTTCTTT. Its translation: CASSQDLWTGINTEAFF.

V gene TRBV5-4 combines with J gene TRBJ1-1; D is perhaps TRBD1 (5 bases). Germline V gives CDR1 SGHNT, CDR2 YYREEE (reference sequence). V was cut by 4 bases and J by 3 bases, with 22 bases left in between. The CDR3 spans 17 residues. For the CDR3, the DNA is TGTGCCAGCAGCCATACGCTACAAGGGGCGAGCTACACTGAAGCTTTCTTT. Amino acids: CASSHTLQGASYTEAFF.

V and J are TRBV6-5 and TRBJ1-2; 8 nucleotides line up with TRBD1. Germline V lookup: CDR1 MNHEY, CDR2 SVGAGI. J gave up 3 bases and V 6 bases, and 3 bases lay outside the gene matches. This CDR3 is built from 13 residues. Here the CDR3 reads CASSRGRHYGYTF. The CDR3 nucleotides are TGTGCCAGCAGCAGGGGGCGACACTATGGCTACACCTTC.

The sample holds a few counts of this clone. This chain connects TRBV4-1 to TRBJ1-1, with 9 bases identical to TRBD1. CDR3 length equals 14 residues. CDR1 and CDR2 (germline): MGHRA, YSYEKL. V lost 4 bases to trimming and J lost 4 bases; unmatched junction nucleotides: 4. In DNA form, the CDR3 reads TGCGCCAGCAGCCCAGGACAGGGGAGCACTGAAGCTTTCTTT. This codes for CASSPGQGSTEAFF.

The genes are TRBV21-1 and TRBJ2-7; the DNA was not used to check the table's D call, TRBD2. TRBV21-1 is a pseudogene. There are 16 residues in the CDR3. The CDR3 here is CASSKGRGDSRYEQYF. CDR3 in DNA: TGTGCCAGCAGCAAAGGCCGGGGAGACTCTCGCTACGAGCAGTACTTC.

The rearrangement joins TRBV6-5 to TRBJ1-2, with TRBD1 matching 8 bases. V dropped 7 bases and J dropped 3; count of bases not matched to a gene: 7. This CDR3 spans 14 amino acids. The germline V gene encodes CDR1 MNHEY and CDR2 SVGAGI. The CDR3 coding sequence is TGTGCCAGCACCAAAGACAGGGGCGACTATGGCTACACCTTC. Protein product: CASTKDRGDYGYTF.

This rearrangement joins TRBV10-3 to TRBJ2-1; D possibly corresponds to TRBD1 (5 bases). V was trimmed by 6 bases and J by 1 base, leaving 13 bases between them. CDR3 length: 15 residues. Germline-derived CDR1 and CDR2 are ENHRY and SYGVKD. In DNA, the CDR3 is TGTGCCATCAGAGGGGTGTCTGAATCCTACAATGAGCAGTTCTTC. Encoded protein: CAIRGVSESYNEQFF.

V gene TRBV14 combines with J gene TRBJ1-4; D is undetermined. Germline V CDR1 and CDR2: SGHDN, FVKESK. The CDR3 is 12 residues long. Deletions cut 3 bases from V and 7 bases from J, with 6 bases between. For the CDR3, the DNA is TGTGCCAGCAGCCAGTTCGGTGAAAAACTGTTTTTT. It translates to CASSQFGEKLFF.

The CDR3 region is CASSVGGLAGVYTGELFF. Written as DNA, the CDR3 is TGTGCCAGCAGCGTAGGAGGACTAGCGGGAGTTTACACCGGGGAGCTGTTTTTT. The genes are TRBV9 and TRBJ2-2; 13 bases are shared with TRBD2. Germline assignment: CDR1 SGDLS and CDR2 YYNGEE. This CDR3 has 18 residues. Trimming cost V 0 bases and J 3 bases; bases outside gene matches: 5.

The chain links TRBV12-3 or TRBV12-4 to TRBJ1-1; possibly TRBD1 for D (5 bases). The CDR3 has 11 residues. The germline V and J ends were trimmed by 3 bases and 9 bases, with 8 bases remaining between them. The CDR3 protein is CASSFSGKAFF. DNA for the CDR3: TGTGCCAGCAGTTTCTCAGGGAAAGCTTTCTTT.

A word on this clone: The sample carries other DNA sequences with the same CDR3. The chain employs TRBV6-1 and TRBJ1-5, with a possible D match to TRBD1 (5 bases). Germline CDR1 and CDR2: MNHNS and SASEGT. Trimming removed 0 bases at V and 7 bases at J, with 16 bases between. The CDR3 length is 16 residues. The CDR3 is CASSEALTREGQPQHF. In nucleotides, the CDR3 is TGTGCCAGCAGTGAAGCGCTTACGAGGGAGGGGCAGCCCCAGCATTTT.

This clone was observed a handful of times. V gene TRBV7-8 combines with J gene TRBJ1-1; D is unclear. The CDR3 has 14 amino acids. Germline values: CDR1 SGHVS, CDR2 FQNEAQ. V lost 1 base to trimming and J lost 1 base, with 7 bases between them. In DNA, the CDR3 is TGTGCCAGCAGCTTAGTAATGGCGAACACTGAAGCTTTCTTT. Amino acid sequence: CASSLVMANTEAFF.